Below are 10 T cell receptor beta chains sequenced from a single sample in a study of graft-versus-host responses after intestinal transplantation (dated by TCRdb to about 2021). The sample's time point, from its label and the paper: cells obtained before transplantation from donor or recipient. Libraries were made using the immunoSEQ multiplex PCR assay. Here the immuneACCESS table is served through TCRdb, limited to in-frame sequences with V and J called. Missing clones are a known gap in these copies; in checked studies unresolved V genes cover under half, and the rest lacks a known reason. This sample comprises roughly 120,000 clones, approximately 94% of them detected only once. In total, the top ten clones hold 0.2% to 0.25% of the sample. Which antigens these TCRs recognize remains unknown. The specimen comprised unstimulated CD4+ T cells sorted from spleen or lymph node cells, sampled before transplant. The source of these receptors is a human donor who was the organ donor for an intestinal transplant.

J is TRBJ2-5 and V is TRBV7-3; D call uncertain. V lost 2 bases to trimming and J lost 1 base, with 5 bases between them. The germline V gene encodes CDR1 SGHTA and CDR2 FQGTGA. The CDR3 is 13 amino acids. The CDR3 nucleotides are TGTGCCAGCAGCTTATCCCCCCAAGAGACCCAGTACTTC. As protein: CASSLSPQETQYF.

The chain recombines TRBV4-1 with TRBJ2-3; D is perhaps TRBD1 or TRBD2 (6 bases each). V dropped 3 bases and J dropped 3 bases, with 16 bases sitting between them. Per germline, CDR1 MGHRA and CDR2 YSYEKL. The CDR3 runs 16 residues. The CDR3 nucleotides are TGCGCCAGCAGCCATTCCCTCGAGGGGGGAACAGATACGCAGTATTTT. Translation: CASSHSLEGGTDTQYF.

This clone was seen only once. J is TRBJ1-1 and V is TRBV6-5; D gene unclear. This CDR3 has 15 amino acids. Germline CDR1 reads MNHEY; CDR2 reads SVGAGI. V lost 0 bases and J lost 2, with 10 bases in between. The CDR3 coding sequence is TGTGCCAGCAGTTACTCGTCTGGCGCCAACACTGAAGCTTTCTTT. Translating gives CASSYSSGANTEAFF.

This clone was found a few times. This same CDR3 is encoded by further DNA sequences in the sample. V and J are TRBV5-1 and TRBJ1-5; 8 nucleotides match TRBD1. The CDR3 length is 14 residues. V dropped 2 bases and J dropped 7; count of bases not matched to a gene: 5. Per the germline V gene, CDR1 is SGHRS and CDR2 is YFSETQ. CDR3 in amino acids: CASSLGQGGQPQHF. CDR3 nucleotides: TGCGCCAGCAGCTTAGGACAGGGCGGGCAGCCCCAGCATTTT.

V is TRBV15 and J is TRBJ2-7; TRBD1 agrees at 7 bases. The CDR3 is 15 residues long. Germline CDR1 is LNHNV and CDR2 is YYDKDF (reference sequence). Trimming removed 0 bases from V and 1 base from J; junction bases left unmatched: 3. The CDR3 nucleotides are TGTGCCACCAGCAGAGAGCTGACAGGGTCCTACGAGCAGTACTTC. Protein product: CATSRELTGSYEQYF. The full variable domain, with the rest looked up from reference TRBV15 and TRBJ2-7, is DAMVIQNPRYQVTQFGKPVTLSCSQTLNHNVMYWYQQKSSQAPKLLFHYYDKDFNNEADTPDNFQSRRPNTSFCFLDIRSPGLGDTAMYLCATSRELTGSYEQYFGPGTRLTVT.

The V and J genes are TRBV9 and TRBJ1-2, with 7 bases fitting TRBD1. Losses at the gene ends were 6 bases for V and 3 bases for J; bases not matched to a gene: 11. This CDR3 has 15 residues. CDR1 and CDR2 from the germline V gene are SGDLS and YYNGEE. The DNA for the CDR3 is TGTGCCAGCACCCTCGGAGGGACAGCCTACTATGGCTACACCTTC. The encoded protein is CASTLGGTAYYGYTF.

The chain joins TRBV11-2 to TRBJ1-2, with 7 bases fitting TRBD1. The length of the CDR3 is 15 residues. V lost 7 bases, J lost 0 bases, and 8 bases stayed unmatched. Germline V gene sequence: CDR1 SGHAT, CDR2 FQNNGV. The CDR3 here is CASTFGQVANYGYTF. The CDR3 nucleotides are TGTGCCAGCACCTTCGGACAGGTTGCTAACTATGGCTACACCTTC.

The genes are TRBV5-5 and TRBJ1-1; D might be TRBD1 (5 bases). This CDR3 spans 14 amino acids. The germline V and J ends were trimmed by 4 bases and 1 base, with 11 bases remaining between them. CDR1 is SGHKS and CDR2 is YYEKEE in the germline V gene (reference sequence). This CDR3 reads CASSQRGPNTEAFF. DNA for the CDR3: TGTGCCAGCAGCCAAAGGGGCCCGAACACTGAAGCTTTCTTT. The full variable domain, rest sourced from reference TRBV5-5 and TRBJ1-1, is DAGVTQSPTHLIKTRGQQVTLRCSPISGHKSVSWYQQVLGQGPQFIFQYYEKEERGRGNFPDRFSARQFPNYSSELNVNALLLGDSALYLCASSQRGPNTEAFFGQGTRLTVV.

V gene TRBV9 combines with J gene TRBJ2-3; D not resolved. In germline, CDR1 is SGDLS, CDR2 YYNGEE. The CDR3 extends over 13 amino acids. The V gene lost 0 bases and the J gene lost 7 bases, with 9 bases spanning the gap. The CDR3, as DNA: TGTGCCAGCAGCGTAGTGCCCGGATATACGCAGTATTTT. Its translation: CASSVVPGYTQYF.

The chain employs TRBV10-3 and TRBJ1-3; the match to TRBD1 covers 8 bases. V lost 4 bases to trimming and J lost 4 bases; unmatched junction nucleotides: 3. Germline loops: CDR1 ENHRY, CDR2 SYGVKD. The CDR3 covers 14 residues. CDR3 sequence (DNA): TGTGCCATCAGTGCACAGGGGGGCGGAAACACCATATATTTT. Protein sequence: CAISAQGGGNTIYF.